The T cell receptor (beta chain) under discussion was sequenced for a study of control samples from healthy donors and cancer patients. Clones were sequenced by immunoSEQ multiplex PCR, and TCRdb holds only the in-frame ones, with some missing. Here the sample spans 250,000 to 300,000 clones, around 80% being singletons. V was pared by 6 bases and J by 5 bases, with 3 bases of the junction left unmatched. The CDR3 runs to 13 residues. This receptor was identified in a woman in her sixties or seventies with lung cancer. The material sequenced was PBMCs. This rearrangement joins TRBV12-3 or TRBV12-4 to TRBJ1-5; TRBD1 matches 8 bases. This CDR3 is CASRLTGDQPQHF. CDR3 nucleotide sequence: TGTGCCAGCAGATTGACAGGGGATCAGCCCCAGCATTTT.